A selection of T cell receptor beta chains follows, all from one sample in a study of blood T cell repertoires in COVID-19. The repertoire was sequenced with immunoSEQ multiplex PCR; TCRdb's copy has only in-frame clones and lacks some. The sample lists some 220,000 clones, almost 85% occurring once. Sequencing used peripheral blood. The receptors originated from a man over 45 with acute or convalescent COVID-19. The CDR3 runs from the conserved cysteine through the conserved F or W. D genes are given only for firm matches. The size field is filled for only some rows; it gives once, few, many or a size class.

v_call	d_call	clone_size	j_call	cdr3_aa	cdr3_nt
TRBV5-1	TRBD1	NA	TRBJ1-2	CASSPRGQFNYGYTF	TGCGCCAGCAGCCCCAGGGGACAGTTTAACTATGGCTACACCTTC
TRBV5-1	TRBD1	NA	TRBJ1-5	CASSLVGGYNQPQHF	TGCGCCAGCAGCTTGGTAGGGGGCTACAATCAGCCCCAGCATTTT
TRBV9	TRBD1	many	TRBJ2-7	CASSVEVTGEYEQYF	TGTGCCAGCAGCGTAGAAGTGACAGGGGAATACGAGCAGTACTTC
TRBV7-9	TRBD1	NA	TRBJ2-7	CASSPQGPYEQYF	TGTGCCAGCAGCCCACAGGGGCCTTACGAGCAGTACTTC
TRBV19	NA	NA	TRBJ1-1	CASTAGPGAFF	TGTGCCAGTACCGCGGGACCGGGAGCTTTCTTT
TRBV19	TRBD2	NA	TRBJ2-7	CASSLAGGNEQYF	TGTGCCAGTAGCCTAGCGGGAGGAAACGAGCAGTACTTC
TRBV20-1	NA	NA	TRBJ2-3	CSALGSDTQYF	TGCAGTGCTCTAGGTTCGGATACGCAGTATTTT
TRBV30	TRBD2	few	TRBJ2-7	CAWSGGTSGYYEQYF	TGTGCCTGGAGTGGTGGGACTAGCGGGTACTACGAGCAGTACTTC
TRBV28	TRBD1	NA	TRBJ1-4	CASGATSGQMNEKLFF	TGTGCCAGCGGAGCTACCTCGGGACAGATGAATGAAAAACTGTTTTTT
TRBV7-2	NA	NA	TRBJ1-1	CASSLSDRREAFF	TGTGCCAGCAGCTTAAGCGACCGACGGGAAGCTTTCTTT
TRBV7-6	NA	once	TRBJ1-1	CASSLNTDWNTEAFF	TGTGCCAGCAGCTTAAATACGGACTGGAACACTGAAGCTTTCTTT
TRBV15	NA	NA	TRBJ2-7	CATSRVGGISEQYF	TGTGCCACCAGCAGAGTTGGGGGGATAAGCGAGCAGTACTTC
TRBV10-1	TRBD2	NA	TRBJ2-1	CASSEAPGLAGGPRRGEQFF	TGCGCCAGCAGTGAGGCCCCGGGACTAGCGGGAGGGCCAAGGCGCGGTGAGCAGTTCTTC
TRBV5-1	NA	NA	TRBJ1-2	CASSLSGEGYTF	TGCGCCAGCAGCTTGTCAGGGGAAGGCTACACCTTC
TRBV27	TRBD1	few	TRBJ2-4	CASSRIFRDRGRGVSF	TGTGCCAGCAGTCGAATATTCCGGGACAGGGGGCGGGGAGTTTCCTTC
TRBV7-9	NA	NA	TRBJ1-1	CASSRDSNTEAFF	TGTGCCAGCAGCCGGGACTCGAACACTGAAGCTTTCTTT
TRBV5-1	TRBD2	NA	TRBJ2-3	CASSLGLAGVETDTQYF	TGCGCCAGCAGCTTGGGACTAGCGGGAGTCGAAACAGATACGCAGTATTTT
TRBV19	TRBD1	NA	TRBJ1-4	CASSSSGTGNEKLFF	TGTGCCAGTAGCTCTTCCGGGACAGGGAATGAAAAACTGTTTTTT
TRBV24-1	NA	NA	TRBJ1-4	CATSDFGGGEKLFF	TGTGCCACCAGTGATTTCGGGGGTGGGGAAAAACTGTTTTTT
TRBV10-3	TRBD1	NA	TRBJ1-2	CATGGQGDYGYTF	TGTGCCACCGGGGGACAGGGAGACTATGGCTACACCTTC
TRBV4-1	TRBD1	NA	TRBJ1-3	CASSKGRGTGRGNTIYF	TGCGCCAGCAGCAAAGGGAGGGGGACAGGGAGAGGAAACACCATATATTTT
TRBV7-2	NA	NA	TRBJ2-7	CASGIGGGSSYEQYF	TGTGCCAGCGGGATAGGGGGAGGGAGCTCCTACGAGCAGTACTTC
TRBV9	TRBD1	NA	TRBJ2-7	CASSASVTGSYEQYF	TGTGCCAGCAGCGCATCCGTGACAGGGTCCTACGAGCAGTACTTC
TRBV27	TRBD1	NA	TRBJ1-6	CASSFEGAGGRPLHF	TGTGCCAGCAGTTTCGAGGGGGCAGGGGGCCGACCCCTCCACTTT
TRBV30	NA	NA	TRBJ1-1	CAYAGEATEAFF	TGTGCCTATGCAGGGGAAGCGACTGAAGCTTTCTTT
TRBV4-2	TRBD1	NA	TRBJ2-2	CASSRLGTGESGELFF	TGTGCCAGCAGCCGGCTCGGGACAGGGGAGTCCGGGGAGCTGTTTTTT
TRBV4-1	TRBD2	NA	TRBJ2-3	CASSDTSGGLDTQYF	TGCGCCAGCAGCGATACTAGCGGGGGGCTTGATACGCAGTATTTT
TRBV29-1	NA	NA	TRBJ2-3	CSVEASSEDTQYF	TGCAGCGTTGAAGCCTCTTCGGAGGATACGCAGTATTTT
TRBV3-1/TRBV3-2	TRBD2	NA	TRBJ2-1	CASSQDGDYLGNEQFF	TGTGCCAGCAGCCAAGACGGGGACTACCTTGGCAATGAGCAGTTCTTC
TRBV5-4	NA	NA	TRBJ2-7	CASSLVGQTNEQYF	TGTGCCAGCAGCTTGGTTGGACAGACCAACGAGCAGTACTTC
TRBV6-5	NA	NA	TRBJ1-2	CASSSTAYGYTF	TGTGCCAGCAGTTCGACAGCATATGGCTACACCTTC
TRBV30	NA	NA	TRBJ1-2	CAWSFGAYGYTF	TGTGCCTGGAGTTTTGGGGCCTATGGCTACACCTTC
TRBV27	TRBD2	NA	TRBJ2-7	CASSGLAGVFHEQYF	TGTGCCAGCAGTGGACTAGCGGGGGTGTTCCACGAGCAGTACTTC
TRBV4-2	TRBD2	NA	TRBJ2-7	CASSQDSGRATEQYF	TGTGCCAGCAGCCAAGATAGCGGGAGGGCCACCGAGCAGTACTTC
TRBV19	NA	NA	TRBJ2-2	CASNWGDSNPGELFF	TGTGCCAGTAATTGGGGGGACAGTAACCCCGGGGAGCTGTTTTTT
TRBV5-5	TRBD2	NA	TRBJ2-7	CASSLTRGGHAYEQYF	TGTGCCAGCAGCTTAACGCGGGGGGGTCACGCTTACGAGCAGTACTTC
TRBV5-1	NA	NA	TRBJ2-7	CASSLKPYEQYF	TGCGCCAGCAGCTTGAAGCCCTACGAGCAGTACTTC
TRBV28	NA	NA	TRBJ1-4	CASSLPSGGAVEKLFF	TGTGCCAGCAGTTTACCCAGCGGGGGGGCTGTTGAAAAACTGTTTTTT
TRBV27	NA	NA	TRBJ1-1	CASGLQIGTEAFF	TGTGCCAGCGGTCTACAGATAGGAACTGAAGCTTTCTTT
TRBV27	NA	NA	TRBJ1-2	CASSWAGGSSYGYTF	TGTGCCAGCAGTTGGGCGGGGGGGAGCTCCTATGGCTACACCTTC
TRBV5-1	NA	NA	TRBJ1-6	CASSLAGGRESPLHF	TGCGCCAGCAGCTTGGCGGGGGGTCGTGAATCACCCCTCCACTTT
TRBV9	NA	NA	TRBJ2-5	CASSPHGGAGETQYF	TGTGCCAGCAGCCCCCACGGAGGGGCGGGGGAGACCCAGTACTTC
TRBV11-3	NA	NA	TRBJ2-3	CASSSNTDTQYF	TGTGCCAGCAGCTCTAACACAGATACGCAGTATTTT
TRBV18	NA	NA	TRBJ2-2	CASSRASGTGELFF	TGTGCCAGCTCACGGGCATCGGGAACCGGGGAGCTGTTTTTT
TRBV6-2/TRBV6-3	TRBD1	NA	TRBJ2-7	CASSYKDRGSSYEQYF	TGTGCCAGCAGTTATAAAGACAGGGGAAGCTCCTACGAGCAGTACTTC